These T cell receptor beta chains were read from a single sample in a study of post-analysis software for immune sequencing data. From the PCR reads, TCRdb called clonotypes with MiXCR, one entry per CDR3 protein. The sample contains a few hundred thousand distinct CDR3 sequences, less than 40% of which appear only once. Sequenced material: blood. Every receptor here comes from a girl under 18 with multiple sclerosis. Both conserved end residues are trimmed from each CDR3. Some rows mark clone size as missing; the rest say once, few, many or name a class of expanded clone.

V gene	J gene	clone size	CDR3 protein
TRBV20-1	TRBJ1-5	.	SAISGRVTTKLDQPQH
TRBV12-3/TRBV12-4	TRBJ2-1	once	ASRPGTYSYNEQF
TRBV5-1	TRBJ2-7	.	ASSEGTVSFSYEQY
TRBV7-8	TRBJ2-3	few	ASMRLSTDTQY
TRBV5-1	TRBJ2-2	few	ASQDGNTGELF
TRBV7-6	TRBJ2-3	.	ASSLAQGVDTQY
TRBV4-1	.	few	ASSQVNRQDEQY
TRBV29-1	TRBJ2-3	.	RGADTQY
TRBV12-3/TRBV12-4	TRBJ1-3	.	ASRSDSSGNTIY
TRBV7-3	TRBJ2-1	many	ASSLRDTYNEQF
TRBV7-2	TRBJ2-7	.	ASSTSGGLGYEQY
TRBV3-1	TRBJ1-6	.	ASSQTGGARSPLH
TRBV5-1	TRBJ2-5	few	ASSPGGFGETQY
TRBV5-1	TRBJ2-7	few	ASSLGGQGSDEQY
TRBV7-6	TRBJ2-1	.	ASSLPEQQMGYNEQF
TRBV29-1	TRBJ2-5	.	SVARAIGAQETQY
TRBV12-3/TRBV12-4	TRBJ1-6	.	ASSLHPGNYNSPLH
TRBV5-1	TRBJ1-1	.	ASSVDRGAEAF
TRBV5-4	TRBJ2-5	few	ASSLTPEETQY
TRBV7-2	TRBJ2-3	.	ASSLLDPGAADTQY
TRBV12-3/TRBV12-4	TRBJ2-5	.	ASSLPLIQETQY
TRBV6-2/TRBV6-3	TRBJ1-6	.	ASRRDGNSYNSPLH
TRBV12-3/TRBV12-4	TRBJ2-7	.	ASSLQDGAYEQY
TRBV5-5	TRBJ1-2	.	ASSLEGQPNYGYT
TRBV12-3/TRBV12-4	TRBJ2-1	few	AVRGGYNEQF
TRBV7-2	TRBJ2-1	few	ASLISGGYNNEQF
TRBV4-1	TRBJ2-2	.	ASSQEMYRVSRITGELF
TRBV29-1	TRBJ2-1	few	SVRTGRLYNEQF
TRBV7-2	TRBJ1-2	few	ASSPRQGRYGYT